This T cell receptor beta chain was obtained from a study of blood T cell repertoires in COVID-19. Method: immunoSEQ multiplex PCR; TCRdb's copy keeps in-frame clones and lacks some. This table has 300,000 to 450,000 clones, roughly 90% appearing once. V lost 5 bases and J 4 bases, leaving 6 bases between the germline ends. Germline assignment: CDR1 SGHAT and CDR2 FQNNGV. The CDR3 has 11 amino acids. Sequenced input: peripheral blood. The source is a woman under 40 with COVID-19, enrolled during active disease. This rearrangement joins TRBV11-2 to TRBJ2-7, with unresolved D. The CDR3 DNA is TGTGCCAGCAGCGCTCAGTACGAGCAGTACTTC. This sequence encodes CASSAQYEQYF.